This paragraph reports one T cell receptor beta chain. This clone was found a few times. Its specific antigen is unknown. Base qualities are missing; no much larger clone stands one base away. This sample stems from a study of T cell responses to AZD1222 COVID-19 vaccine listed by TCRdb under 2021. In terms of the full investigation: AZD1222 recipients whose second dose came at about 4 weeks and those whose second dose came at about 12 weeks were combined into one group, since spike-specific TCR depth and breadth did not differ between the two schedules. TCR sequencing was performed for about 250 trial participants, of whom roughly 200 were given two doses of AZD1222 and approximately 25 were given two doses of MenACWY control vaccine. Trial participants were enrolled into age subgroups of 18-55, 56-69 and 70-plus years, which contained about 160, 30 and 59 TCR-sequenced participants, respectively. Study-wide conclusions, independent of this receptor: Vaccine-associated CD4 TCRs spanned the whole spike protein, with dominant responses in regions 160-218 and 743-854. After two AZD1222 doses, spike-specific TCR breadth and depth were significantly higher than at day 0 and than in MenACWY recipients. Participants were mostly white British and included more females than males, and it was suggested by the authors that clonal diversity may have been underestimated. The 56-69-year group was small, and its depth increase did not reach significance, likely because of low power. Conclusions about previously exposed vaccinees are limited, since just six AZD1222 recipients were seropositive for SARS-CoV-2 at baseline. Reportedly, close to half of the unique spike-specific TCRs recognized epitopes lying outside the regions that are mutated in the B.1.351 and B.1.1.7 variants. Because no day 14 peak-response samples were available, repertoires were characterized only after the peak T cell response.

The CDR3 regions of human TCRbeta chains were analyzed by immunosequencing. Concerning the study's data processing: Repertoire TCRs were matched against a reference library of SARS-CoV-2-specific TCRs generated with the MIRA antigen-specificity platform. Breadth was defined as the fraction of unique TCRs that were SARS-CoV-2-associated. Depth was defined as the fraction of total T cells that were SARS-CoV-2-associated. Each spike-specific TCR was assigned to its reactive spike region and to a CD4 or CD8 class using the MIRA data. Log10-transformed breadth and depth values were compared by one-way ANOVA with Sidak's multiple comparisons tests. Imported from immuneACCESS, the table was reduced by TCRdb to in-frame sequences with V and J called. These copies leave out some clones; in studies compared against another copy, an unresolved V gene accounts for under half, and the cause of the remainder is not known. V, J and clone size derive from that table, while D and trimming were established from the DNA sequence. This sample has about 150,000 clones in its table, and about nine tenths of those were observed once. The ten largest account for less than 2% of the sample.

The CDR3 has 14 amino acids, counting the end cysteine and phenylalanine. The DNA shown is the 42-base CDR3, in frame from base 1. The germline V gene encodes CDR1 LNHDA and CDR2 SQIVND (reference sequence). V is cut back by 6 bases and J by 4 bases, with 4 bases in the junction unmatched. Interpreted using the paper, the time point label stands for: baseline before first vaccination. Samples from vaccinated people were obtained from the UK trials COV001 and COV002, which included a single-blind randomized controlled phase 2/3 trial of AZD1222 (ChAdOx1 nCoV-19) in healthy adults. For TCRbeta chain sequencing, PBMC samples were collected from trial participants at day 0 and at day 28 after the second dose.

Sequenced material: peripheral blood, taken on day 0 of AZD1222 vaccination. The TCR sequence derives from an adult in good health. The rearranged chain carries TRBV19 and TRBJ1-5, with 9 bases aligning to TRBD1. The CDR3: CASSGTGFNQPQHF. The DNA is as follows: TGTGCCAGTAGCGGGACAGGGTTTAATCAGCCCCAGCATTTT.